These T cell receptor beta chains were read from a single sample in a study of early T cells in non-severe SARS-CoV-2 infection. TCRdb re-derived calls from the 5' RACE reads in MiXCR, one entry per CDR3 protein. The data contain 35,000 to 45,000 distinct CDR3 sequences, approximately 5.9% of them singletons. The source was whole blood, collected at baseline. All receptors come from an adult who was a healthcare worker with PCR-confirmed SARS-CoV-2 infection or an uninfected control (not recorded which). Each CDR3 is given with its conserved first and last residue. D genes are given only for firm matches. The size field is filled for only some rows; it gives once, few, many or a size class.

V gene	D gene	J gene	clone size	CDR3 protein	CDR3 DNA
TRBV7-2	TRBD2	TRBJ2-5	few	CASTPGLAGFSETQYF	TGTGCCAGCACCCCAGGACTAGCGGGGTTCTCAGAGACCCAGTACTTC
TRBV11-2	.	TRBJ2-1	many	CASSFLGLSVTNEQFF	TGTGCCAGCAGCTTTTTAGGACTGTCGGTAACGAATGAGCAGTTCTTC
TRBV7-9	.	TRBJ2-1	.	CASSLQTASSYNEQFF	TGTGCCAGCAGCTTGCAGACGGCTAGCTCCTACAATGAGCAGTTCTTC
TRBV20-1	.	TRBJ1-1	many	CSSPQRDMNTEAFF	TGCAGTTCACCCCAGAGGGACATGAACACTGAAGCTTTCTTT
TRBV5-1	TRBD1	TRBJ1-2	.	CASRQGGHLNYGYTF	TGCGCCAGCAGACAGGGGGGACACCTCAACTATGGCTACACCTTC
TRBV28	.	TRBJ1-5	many	CATGSRVASNQPQHF	TGTGCCACCGGATCGCGGGTTGCGAGCAATCAGCCCCAGCATTTT
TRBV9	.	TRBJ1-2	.	CASSVVGSSNYGYTF	TGTGCCAGCAGCGTAGTGGGCAGTTCTAACTATGGCTACACCTTC
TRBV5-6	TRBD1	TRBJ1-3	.	CASSLGTGPSGNTIYF	TGTGCCAGCAGCTTGGGGACAGGTCCTTCTGGAAACACCATATATTTT
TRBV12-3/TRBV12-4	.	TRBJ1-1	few	CASSLEGFNTEAFF	TGTGCCAGCAGTTTAGAAGGTTTTAACACTGAAGCTTTCTTT
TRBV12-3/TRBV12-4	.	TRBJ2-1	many	CASSNPRSFSSYNEQFF	TGTGCCAGCAGCAATCCCAGGTCGTTTAGCTCCTACAATGAGCAGTTCTTC
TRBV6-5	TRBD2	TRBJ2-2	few	CASSISGDGTGELFF	TGTGCCAGCAGCATTAGCGGGGACGGCACCGGGGAGCTGTTTTTT
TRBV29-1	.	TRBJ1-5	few	CSVAVGNQPQHF	TGCAGCGTTGCGGTTGGCAATCAGCCCCAGCATTTT
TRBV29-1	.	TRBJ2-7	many	CSVKASLSYEQYF	TGCAGCGTTAAGGCGAGTTTATCCTACGAGCAGTACTTC
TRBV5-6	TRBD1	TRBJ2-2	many	CASSLPGGNTGELFF	TGTGCCAGCAGCTTGCCAGGGGGCAACACCGGGGAGCTGTTTTTT
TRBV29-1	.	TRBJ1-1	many	CSVEDQGNTEAFF	TGCAGCGTTGAAGATCAGGGGAACACTGAAGCTTTCTTT
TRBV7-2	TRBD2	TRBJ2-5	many	CASSLSLAGGQETQYF	TGTGCCAGCAGCTTATCACTAGCGGGGGGTCAAGAGACCCAGTACTTC
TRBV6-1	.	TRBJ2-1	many	CASSSAHSSYNEQFF	TGTGCCAGCAGCAGCGCCCATAGCTCCTACAATGAGCAGTTCTTC
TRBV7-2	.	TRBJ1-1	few	CASSLFAEAFF	TGTGCCAGCAGCTTATTCGCTGAAGCTTTCTTT
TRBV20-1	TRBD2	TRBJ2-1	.	CSAPERGDYNEQFF	TGCAGTGCCCCGGAGCGGGGGGACTACAATGAGCAGTTCTTC
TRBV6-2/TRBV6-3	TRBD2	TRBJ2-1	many	CASSYRLLAGGPGEQFF	TGTGCCAGCAGTTACCGGCTATTAGCGGGGGGCCCGGGTGAGCAGTTCTTC
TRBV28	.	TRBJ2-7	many	CASSQPWAYEQYF	TGTGCCAGCAGTCAGCCCTGGGCCTACGAGCAGTACTTC
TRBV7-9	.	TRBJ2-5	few	CASSFPRGPQETQYF	TGTGCCAGCAGCTTCCCCCGAGGACCTCAAGAGACCCAGTACTTC
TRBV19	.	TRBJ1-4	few	CASSKSATNEKLFF	TGTGCCAGTAGTAAATCCGCAACTAATGAAAAACTGTTTTTT
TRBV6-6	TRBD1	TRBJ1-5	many	CASSPTGGFNQPQHF	TGTGCCAGCAGTCCGACAGGGGGGTTCAATCAGCCCCAGCATTTT
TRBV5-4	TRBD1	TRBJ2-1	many	CASSTFGTGHNEQFF	TGTGCCAGCAGCACGTTCGGGACAGGACACAATGAGCAGTTCTTC
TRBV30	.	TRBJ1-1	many	CAWSVHGGGKAFF	TGTGCCTGGAGTGTACACGGTGGGGGAAAAGCTTTCTTT
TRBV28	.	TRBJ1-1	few	CASSLVPGTNTEAFF	TGTGCCAGCAGTTTAGTTCCAGGGACCAACACTGAAGCTTTCTTT
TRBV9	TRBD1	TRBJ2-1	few	CASSVEVTGVGEQFF	TGTGCCAGCAGCGTAGAGGTGACAGGGGTTGGTGAGCAGTTCTTC
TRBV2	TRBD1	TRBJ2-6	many	CASRRQGAAGANVLTF	TGTGCCAGCAGACGACAGGGGGCCGCTGGGGCCAACGTCCTGACTTTC
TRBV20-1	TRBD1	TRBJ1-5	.	CSVSGTGVHQPQHF	TGCAGTGTAAGCGGGACAGGGGTCCATCAGCCCCAGCATTTT
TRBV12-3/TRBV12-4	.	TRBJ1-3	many	CASSLAGGSGNTIYF	TGTGCCAGCAGTTTAGCGGGGGGCTCTGGAAACACCATATATTTT
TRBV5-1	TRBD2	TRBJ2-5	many	CASSLEPSGGETQYF	TGCGCCAGCAGCTTGGAACCTAGCGGGGGCGAGACCCAGTACTTC
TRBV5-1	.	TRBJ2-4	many	CASSLLGGPDLAKNIQYF	TGCGCCAGCAGCTTGTTGGGGGGGCCAGACCTAGCCAAAAACATTCAGTACTTC
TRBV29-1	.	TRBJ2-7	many	CSVVSVTYEQYF	TGCAGCGTTGTGTCTGTCACCTACGAGCAGTACTTC
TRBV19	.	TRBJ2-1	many	CASRPHSLLNEQFF	TGTGCCAGTAGACCTCACAGTCTACTCAATGAGCAGTTCTTC
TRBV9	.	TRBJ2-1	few	CASTQGSSVFYNEQFF	TGTGCCAGCACCCAGGGGTCTAGCGTGTTCTACAATGAGCAGTTCTTC
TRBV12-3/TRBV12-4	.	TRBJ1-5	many	CASSLVTNQPQHF	TGTGCCAGCAGTTTGGTCACCAATCAGCCCCAGCATTTT
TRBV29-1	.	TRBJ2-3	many	CSVVWQTSTDTQYF	TGCAGCGTTGTGTGGCAGACTAGCACAGATACGCAGTATTTT
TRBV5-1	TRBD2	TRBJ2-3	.	CASSKLAGNTDTQYF	TGCGCCAGCAGCAAACTAGCGGGGAACACAGATACGCAGTATTTT
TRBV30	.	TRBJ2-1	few	CAWTREFSYNEQFF	TGTGCCTGGACCCGCGAGTTCTCCTACAATGAGCAGTTCTTC
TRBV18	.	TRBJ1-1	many	CASSPLANTEAFF	TGTGCCAGCTCACCACTCGCGAACACTGAAGCTTTCTTT
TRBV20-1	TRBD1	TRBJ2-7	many	CSARDRRTGPSYEQYF	TGCAGTGCTAGAGATAGGAGGACAGGTCCCTCCTACGAGCAGTACTTC
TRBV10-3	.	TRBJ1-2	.	CAISEATGSNYGYTF	TGTGCCATCAGTGAGGCGACAGGATCTAACTATGGCTACACCTTC
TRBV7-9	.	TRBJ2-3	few	CASSRTESGDTQYF	TGTGCCAGCAGCCGGACGGAGTCGGGAGATACGCAGTATTTT